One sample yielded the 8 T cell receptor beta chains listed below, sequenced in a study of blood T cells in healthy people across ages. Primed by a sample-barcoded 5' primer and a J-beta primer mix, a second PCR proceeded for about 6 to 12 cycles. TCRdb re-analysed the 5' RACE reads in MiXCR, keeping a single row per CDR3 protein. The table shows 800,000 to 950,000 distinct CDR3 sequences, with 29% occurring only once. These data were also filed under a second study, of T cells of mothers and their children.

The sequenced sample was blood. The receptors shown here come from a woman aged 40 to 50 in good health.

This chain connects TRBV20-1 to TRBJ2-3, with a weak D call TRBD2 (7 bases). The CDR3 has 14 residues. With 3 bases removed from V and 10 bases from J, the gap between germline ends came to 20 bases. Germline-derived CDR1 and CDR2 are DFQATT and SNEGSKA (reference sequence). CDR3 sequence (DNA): TGCAGTGCTAGGTGGGGGGGCCCCAAAACGGCGCAGTATTTT. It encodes CSARWGGPKTAQYF.

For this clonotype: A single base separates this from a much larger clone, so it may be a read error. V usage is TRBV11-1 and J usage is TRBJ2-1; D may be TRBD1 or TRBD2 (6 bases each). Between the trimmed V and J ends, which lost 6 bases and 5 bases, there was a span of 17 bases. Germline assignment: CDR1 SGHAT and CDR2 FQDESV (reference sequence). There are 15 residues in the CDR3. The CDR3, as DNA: TGTGCCAGCAGTTCAGGGTGGGGGGCGCACAATGAGCAGTTCTTC. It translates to CASSSGWGAHNEQFF.

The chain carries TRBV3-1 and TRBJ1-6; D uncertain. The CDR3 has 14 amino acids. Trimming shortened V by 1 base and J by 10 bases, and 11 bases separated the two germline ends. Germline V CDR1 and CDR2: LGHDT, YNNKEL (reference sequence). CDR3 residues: CASSQAGIGSPLHF. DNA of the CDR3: TGTGCCAGCAGCCAAGCGGGGATCGGATCACCCCTCCACTTT.

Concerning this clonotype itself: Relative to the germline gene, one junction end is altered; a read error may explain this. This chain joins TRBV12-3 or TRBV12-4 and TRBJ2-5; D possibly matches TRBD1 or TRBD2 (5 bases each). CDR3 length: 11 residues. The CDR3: CASSLGTSNVF. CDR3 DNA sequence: TGTGCCAGCAGTCTCGGGACCTCGAATGTCTTC.

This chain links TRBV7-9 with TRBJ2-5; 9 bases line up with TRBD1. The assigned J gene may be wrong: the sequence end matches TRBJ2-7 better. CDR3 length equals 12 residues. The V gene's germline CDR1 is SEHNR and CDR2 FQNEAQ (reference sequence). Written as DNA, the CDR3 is TGTGCCAGCAGCGGGACAGGGACCGAGCAGTACTTC. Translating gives CASSGTGTEQYF.

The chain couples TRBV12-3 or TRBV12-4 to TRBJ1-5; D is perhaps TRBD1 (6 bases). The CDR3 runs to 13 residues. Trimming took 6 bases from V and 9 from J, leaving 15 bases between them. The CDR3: CASRTGALGPQHF. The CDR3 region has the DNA TGTGCCAGCAGGACAGGAGCCTTAGGGCCCCAGCATTTT.

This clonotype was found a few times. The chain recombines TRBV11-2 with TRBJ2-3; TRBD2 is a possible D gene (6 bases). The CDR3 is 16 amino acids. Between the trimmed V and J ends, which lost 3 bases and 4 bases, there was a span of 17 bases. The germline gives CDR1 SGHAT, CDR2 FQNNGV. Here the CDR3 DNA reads TGTGCCAGCAGCTTCGGAGCGGGCGGACGGGCAGATACGCAGTATTTT. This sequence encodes CASSFGAGGRADTQYF.

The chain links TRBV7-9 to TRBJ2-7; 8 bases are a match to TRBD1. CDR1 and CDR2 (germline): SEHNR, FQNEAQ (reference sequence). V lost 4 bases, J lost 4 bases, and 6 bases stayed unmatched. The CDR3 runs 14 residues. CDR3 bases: TGTGCCAGCAGCTGGACAGGGACTCTATACGAGCAGTACTTC. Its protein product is CASSWTGTLYEQYF.